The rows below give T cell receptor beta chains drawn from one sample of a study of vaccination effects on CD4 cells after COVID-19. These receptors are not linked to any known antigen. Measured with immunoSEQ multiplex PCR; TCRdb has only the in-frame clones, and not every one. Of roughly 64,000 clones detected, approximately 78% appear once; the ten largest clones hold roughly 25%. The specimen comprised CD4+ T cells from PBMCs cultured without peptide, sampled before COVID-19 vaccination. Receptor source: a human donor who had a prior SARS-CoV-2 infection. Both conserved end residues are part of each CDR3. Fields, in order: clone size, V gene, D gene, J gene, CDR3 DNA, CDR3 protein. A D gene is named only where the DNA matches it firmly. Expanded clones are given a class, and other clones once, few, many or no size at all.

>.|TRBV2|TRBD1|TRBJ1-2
TGTGCCAGCAGGTTTACAGGGGAAGGTGGCTATGGCTACACCTTC
CASRFTGEGGYGYTF
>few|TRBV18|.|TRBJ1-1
TGTGCCAGCTCACCACCGGGGGACTGGGTGAACACTGAAGCTTTCTTT
CASSPPGDWVNTEAFF
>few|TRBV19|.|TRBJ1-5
TGTGCCAGTAGCGGGAGAAATCAGCCCCAGCATTTT
CASSGRNQPQHF
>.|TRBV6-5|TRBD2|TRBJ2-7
TGTGCCAGCAAGGGGACTAGCGGGAGTTACGAGCAGTACTTC
CASKGTSGSYEQYF
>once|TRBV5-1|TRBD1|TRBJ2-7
TGCGCCAGCAGCCGGACCGGGACAGGGGGTAACTACGAGCAGTACTTC
CASSRTGTGGNYEQYF
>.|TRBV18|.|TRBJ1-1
TGTGCCAGCTCATACGGGGGGAACACTGAAGCTTTCTTT
CASSYGGNTEAFF
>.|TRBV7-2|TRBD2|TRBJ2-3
TGTGCCAGCAGCAGGAGCAGCGGGGGAGGGGATACGCAGTATTTT
CASSRSSGGGDTQYF
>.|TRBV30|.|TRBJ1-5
TGTGCCTGGAGTGGCGGGACGGGCGGGCCCCAGCATTTT
CAWSGGTGGPQHF
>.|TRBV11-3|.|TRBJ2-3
TGTGCCAGCAGCTTAGGTCTTTCGGGTATATGGGATACGCAGTATTTT
CASSLGLSGIWDTQYF
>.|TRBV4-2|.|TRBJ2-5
TGTGCCAGCAGCAAAGGACAGGGTGTTTGGGAGGGGTACCAAGAGACCCAGTACTTC
CASSKGQGVWEGYQETQYF
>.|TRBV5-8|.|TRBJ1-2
TGTGCCAGCAGCTTGGGGGGCGGTGGCTACACCTTC
CASSLGGGGYTF
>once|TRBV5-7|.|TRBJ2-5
TGTGCCAGCAGCTTGGGCGGCAGGGGAGGGCAAGAGACCCAGTACTTC
CASSLGGRGGQETQYF
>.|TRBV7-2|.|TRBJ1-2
TGTGCCAGCAGCTCTAGGAGCTATGGCTACACCTTC
CASSSRSYGYTF
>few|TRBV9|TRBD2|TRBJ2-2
TGTGCCAGCAGCGTAGTTAGCGGGGGGACCGGGGAGCTGTTTTTT
CASSVVSGGTGELFF
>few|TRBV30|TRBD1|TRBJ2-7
TGTGCCTGGAGTGGACCCGGCGACAGGGCTAGCTCCTACGAGCAGTACTTC
CAWSGPGDRASSYEQYF
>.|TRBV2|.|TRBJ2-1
TGTGCCAGCGGACCGATCAGGGACAAACTAACTAACAATGAGCAGTTCTTC
CASGPIRDKLTNNEQFF
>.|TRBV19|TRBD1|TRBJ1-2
TGTGCCAGTATGAGGACAGGGGCGTACTATGGCTACACCTTC
CASMRTGAYYGYTF
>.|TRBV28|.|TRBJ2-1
TGTGCCAGCAGTTTATTTCGGCTGGAGAGTAATGAGCAGTTCTTC
CASSLFRLESNEQFF
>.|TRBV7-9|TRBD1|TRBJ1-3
TGTGCCAGCAGCTTAGGGACAGGAGATGCCTCTGGAAACACCATATATTTT
CASSLGTGDASGNTIYF
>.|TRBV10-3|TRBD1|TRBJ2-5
TGTGCCATCAGTGATAGCCAGGGGGCCCCAGAGACCCAGTACTTC
CAISDSQGAPETQYF
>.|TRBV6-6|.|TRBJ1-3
TGTGCCAGCAGTTCTCCGGGCCTCAGCTCTGGAAACACCATATATTTT
CASSSPGLSSGNTIYF
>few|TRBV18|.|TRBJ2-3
TGTGCCAGCTCACCAAGTAGCACAGATACGCAGTATTTT
CASSPSSTDTQYF
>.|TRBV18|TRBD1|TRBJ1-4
TGTGCCAGCTCACCGACAGGGGTGAGAGAAAAACTGTTTTTT
CASSPTGVREKLFF
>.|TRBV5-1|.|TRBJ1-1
TGCGCCAGCACCCACGGAGGGGAGGGCACTGAAGCTTTCTTT
CASTHGGEGTEAFF
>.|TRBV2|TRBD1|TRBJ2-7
TGTGCCAGCAGTGGGGGACAGGGATCTAGCTCCTACGAGCAGTACTTC
CASSGGQGSSSYEQYF
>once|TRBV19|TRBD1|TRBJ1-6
TGTGCCAGTAGTGACAGGGGGGTCTATAATTCACCCCTCCACTTT
CASSDRGVYNSPLHF
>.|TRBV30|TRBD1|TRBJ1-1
TGTGCCTGGAGCCCAGGGGGCCTGAACACTGAAGCTTTCTTT
CAWSPGGLNTEAFF
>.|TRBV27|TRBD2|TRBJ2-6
TGTGCCAGCAGTTTATTAGGGACTAGCGGTTCCGGGGCCAACGTCCTGACTTTC
CASSLLGTSGSGANVLTF
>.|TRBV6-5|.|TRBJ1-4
TGTGCCAGCAGTTATGGGGTGGGGGGAAAACTGTTTTTT
CASSYGVGGKLFF
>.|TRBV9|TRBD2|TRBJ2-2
TGTGCCAGCAGCGTAGTAGGAGCGGGGGACCACCGGGAGCTGTTTTTT
CASSVVGAGDHRELFF
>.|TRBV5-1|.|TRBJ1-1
TGCGCCAGCAGCTTCGACGGGAACACTGAAGCTTTCTTT
CASSFDGNTEAFF
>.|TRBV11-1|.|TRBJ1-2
TGTGCCAGCAGCTCAAACCGCGAACAGGGTGACAACACCTTC
CASSSNREQGDNTF
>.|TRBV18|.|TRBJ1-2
TGTGCCAGCTCACCGGTAGAGAACTATGGCTACACCTTC
CASSPVENYGYTF
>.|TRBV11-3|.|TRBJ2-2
TGTGCCAGCAGCTTAGAAGTATCAAACACCGGGGAGCTGTTTTTT
CASSLEVSNTGELFF
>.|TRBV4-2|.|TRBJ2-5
TGTGCCAGCAGCCAACGGGGTGGTAGGGGCAGGAAAGAGACCCAGTACTTC
CASSQRGGRGRKETQYF
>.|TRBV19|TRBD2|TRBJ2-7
TGTGCCAGTACCCCGGGAGGGGGGATCTACGAGCAGTACTTC
CASTPGGGIYEQYF
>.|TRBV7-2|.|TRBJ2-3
TGTGCCAGCACCCATTCGGGGACACCTAGCACAGATACGCAGTATTTT
CASTHSGTPSTDTQYF
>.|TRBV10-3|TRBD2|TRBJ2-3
TGTGCCATCAGTGAGTCGACGCTAGCGGGGGGCGATACGCAGTATTTT
CAISESTLAGGDTQYF
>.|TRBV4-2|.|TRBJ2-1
TGTGCCAGCAGCCAAGATTTCCACAATGAGCAGTTCTTC
CASSQDFHNEQFF
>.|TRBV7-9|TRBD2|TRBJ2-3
TGTGCCAGCAGCCTCCCCCCAAGACTAGCGGGTAGAACAGATACGCAGTATTTT
CASSLPPRLAGRTDTQYF
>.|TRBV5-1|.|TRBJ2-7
TGCGCCAGCCGCCGGGGGACCGCCGCCTACGAGCAGTACTTC
CASRRGTAAYEQYF
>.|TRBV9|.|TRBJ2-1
TGTGCCAGCAGCGTGGGAAATTTAGCGGCCGATGAGCAGTTCTTC
CASSVGNLAADEQFF
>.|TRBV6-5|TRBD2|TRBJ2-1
TGTGCCAGCGGTAGTACGGGAGGGGGTCGCAATGAGCAGTTCTTC
CASGSTGGGRNEQFF
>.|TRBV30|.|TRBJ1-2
TGTGCCTGGATATCGAATTATGGTGGCTACACCTTC
CAWISNYGGYTF
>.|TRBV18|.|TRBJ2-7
TGTGCCAGCTCACCACCCCTTCAGGTCGGGTCCTACGAGCAGTACTTC
CASSPPLQVGSYEQYF
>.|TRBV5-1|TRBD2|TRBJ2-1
TGCGCCAGCAGCTTGGGACTAGCGGGGGGGACCTCCAATGAGCAGTTCTTC
CASSLGLAGGTSNEQFF
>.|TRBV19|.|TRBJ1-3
TGTGCCAGTAGCCCGGACGGAAACTCTGGAAACACCATATATTTT
CASSPDGNSGNTIYF
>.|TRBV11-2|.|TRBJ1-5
TGTGCCAGCAGCGAATCGCCAGGGGGCAATCAGCCCCAGCATTTT
CASSESPGGNQPQHF
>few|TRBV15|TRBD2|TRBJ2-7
TGTGCCACCAGCATAAGACTAGCGGACTCCTACGAGCAGTACTTC
CATSIRLADSYEQYF
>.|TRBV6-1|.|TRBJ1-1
TGTGCCAGCAGTGAAGTACGAGAGGGGCGGACTGAAGCTTTCTTT
CASSEVREGRTEAFF
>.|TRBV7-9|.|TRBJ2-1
TGTGCCAGCAGCTTAATTTCTGAGCGGTACAATGAGCAGTTCTTC
CASSLISERYNEQFF
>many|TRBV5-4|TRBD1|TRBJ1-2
TGTGCCAGCAGGGAACAGGGGTTAGATGGCTACACCTTC
CASREQGLDGYTF